One sample yielded the 4 T cell receptor beta chains listed below, sequenced in a study of T cell changes during pregnancy in multiple sclerosis. The data were produced by immunoSEQ multiplex PCR, yet TCRdb's version contains in-frame clones alone and is incomplete. The table shows tens of thousands of clones, with 96% occurring only once. The starting material was CD8+ T cells from peripheral blood mononuclear cells, obtained after pregnancy. These TCRs come from a female donor with multiple sclerosis, enrolled in a pregnancy study.

The chain employs TRBV21-1 and TRBJ2-5; TRBD1 is the table's D call and was not checked against the DNA. TRBV21-1 is designated a pseudogene. The CDR3 runs to 18 residues. CDR3 in DNA: TGTGCCAGCCGCACAAAGTTTCACAGGGAAGGACTCCAAGAGACCCAGTACTTC. Protein sequence: CASRTKFHREGLQETQYF.

This chain joins TRBV19 and TRBJ2-3; D perhaps matches TRBD1 (6 bases). CDR1 and CDR2 (germline): LNHDA, SQIVND (reference sequence). Trimming removed 2 bases from V and 4 bases from J, with 13 bases in between. The CDR3 is 15 residues long. CDR3 in DNA: TGTGCCAGTAGTATATACAGGGCAGCCGCAGATACGCAGTATTTT. As protein: CASSIYRAAADTQYF.

The chain combines TRBV2 with TRBJ2-5, with unresolved D. CDR1 is SNHLY, CDR2 FYNNEI, per germline. With 5 bases removed from V and 1 base from J, the gap between germline ends came to 20 bases. The CDR3 covers 17 residues. The CDR3, as DNA: TGTGCCAGCAGTAAGCGTGTGCGACGGCTGCTCCAAGAGACCCAGTACTTC. Translating gives CASSKRVRRLLQETQYF.

The chain couples TRBV27 to TRBJ2-7; D may be TRBD1 (5 bases). Per germline, CDR1 MNHEY and CDR2 SMNVEV (reference sequence). The ends were cut back, 2 bases at V and 3 bases at J, with 14 bases in the middle. The CDR3 runs to 15 residues. CDR3 coding DNA: TGTGCCAGCAGTTTAGATAGGGCAGGGCGCTACGAGCAGTACTTC. The encoded protein is CASSLDRAGRYEQYF.